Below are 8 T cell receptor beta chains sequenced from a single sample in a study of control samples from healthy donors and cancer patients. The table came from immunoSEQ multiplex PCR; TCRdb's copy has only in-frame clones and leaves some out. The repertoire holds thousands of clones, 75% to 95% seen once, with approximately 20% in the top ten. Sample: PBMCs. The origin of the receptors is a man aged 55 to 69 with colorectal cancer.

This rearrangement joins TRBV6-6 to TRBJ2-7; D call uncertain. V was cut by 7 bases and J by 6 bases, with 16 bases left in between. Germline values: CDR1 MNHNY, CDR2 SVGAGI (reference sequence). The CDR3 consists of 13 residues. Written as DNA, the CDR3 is TGTGCCAGCACCTCACAGAGGACGGCCGAGCAGTACTTC. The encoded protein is CASTSQRTAEQYF.

The chain's CDR3 is CATLRQGVFSYEQYF. The CDR3 bases are TGTGCCACCCTGCGGCAGGGGGTATTCTCCTACGAGCAGTACTTC. The chain links TRBV28 to TRBJ2-7; 7 nucleotides match TRBD1. The CDR3 covers 15 residues. The V gene's germline CDR1 is MDHEN and CDR2 SYDVKM. J was trimmed by 0 bases and V by 10 bases; bases with no gene match: 12. Based on the CDR3 plus reference TRBV28 and TRBJ2-7, the full variable domain is DVKVTQSSRYLVKRTGEKVFLECVQDMDHENMFWYRQDPGLGLRLIYFSYDVKMKEKGDIPEGYSVSREKKERFSLILESASTNQTSMYLCATLRQGVFSYEQYFGPGTRLTVT.

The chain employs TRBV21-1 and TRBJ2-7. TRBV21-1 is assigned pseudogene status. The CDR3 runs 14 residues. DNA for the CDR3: TGTGCCAGCAGCAAAAACCGGCCCTCCTACGAGCAGTACTTC. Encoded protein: CASSKNRPSYEQYF.

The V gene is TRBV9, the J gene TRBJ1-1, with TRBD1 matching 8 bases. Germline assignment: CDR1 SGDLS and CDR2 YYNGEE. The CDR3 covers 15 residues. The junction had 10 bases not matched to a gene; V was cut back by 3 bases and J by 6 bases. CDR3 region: CASSDQTGGKAEAFF. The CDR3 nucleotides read TGTGCCAGCAGCGACCAAACAGGGGGGAAGGCTGAAGCTTTCTTT.

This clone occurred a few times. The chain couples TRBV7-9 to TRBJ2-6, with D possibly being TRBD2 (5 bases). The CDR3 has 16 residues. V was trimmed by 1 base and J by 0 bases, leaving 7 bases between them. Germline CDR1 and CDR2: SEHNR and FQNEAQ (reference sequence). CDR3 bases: TGTGCCAGCAGCTTAGGGGGAGCCTCTGGGGCCAACGTCCTGACTTTC. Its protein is CASSLGGASGANVLTF. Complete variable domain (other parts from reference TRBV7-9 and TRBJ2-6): DTGVSQNPRHKITKRGQNVTFRCDPISEHNRLYWYRQTLGQGPEFLTYFQNEAQLEKSRLLSDRFSAERPKGSFSTLEIQRTEQGDSAMYLCASSLGGASGANVLTFGAGSRLTVL.

The CDR3 is CAWSPRTGGVYYGYTF. The DNA for the CDR3 is TGTGCCTGGAGTCCTCGGACAGGGGGCGTTTACTATGGCTACACCTTC. This rearrangement joins TRBV30 to TRBJ1-2; 11 bases map to TRBD1. Germline V gene lookup returns CDR1 GTSNPN and CDR2 SVGIG (reference sequence). CDR3 length: 16 amino acids. V lost 2 bases, J lost 3 bases, and 8 bases stayed unmatched.

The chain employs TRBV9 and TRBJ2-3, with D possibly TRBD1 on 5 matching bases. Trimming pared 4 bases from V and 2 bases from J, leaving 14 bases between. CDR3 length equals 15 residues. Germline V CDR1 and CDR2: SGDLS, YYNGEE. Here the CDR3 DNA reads TGTGCCAGCAGCTCAGGCCCAGGGTACACAGATACGCAGTATTTT. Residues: CASSSGPGYTDTQYF.

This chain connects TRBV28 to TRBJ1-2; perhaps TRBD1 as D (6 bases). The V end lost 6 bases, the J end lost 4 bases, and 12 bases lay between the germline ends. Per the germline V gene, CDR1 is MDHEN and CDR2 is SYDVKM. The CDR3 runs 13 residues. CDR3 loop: CASRPGQTYGYTF. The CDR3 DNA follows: TGTGCCAGCAGACCTGGACAGACCTATGGCTACACCTTC.